The 20 T cell receptor beta chains presented below share a single source sample, sequenced in a study of cytomegalovirus exposure and HLA in healthy donors. With 60 Vbeta and 13 Jbeta primers, the PCR was carried out. Clones were read by immunoSEQ multiplex PCR, and TCRdb kept only the in-frame ones, dropping some. This table holds about 130,000 clones, roughly three quarters found once. The sequencing sample was made of PBMCs. The receptors originated from a man between 18 and 29 years old in good health and CMV-seronegative.

The rearrangement links TRBV19 to TRBJ1-1, with D perhaps matching TRBD1 (6 bases). Germline CDR1 LNHDA, CDR2 SQIVND (reference sequence). The CDR3 covers 16 residues. V shed 4 bases and J shed 3 bases, with 18 bases lying between them. The CDR3 DNA is TGTGCCAGTAGTACACGGACAGCCTCTCGGGACACTGAAGCTTTCTTT. Encoded protein: CASSTRTASRDTEAFF.

The chain uses TRBV9 and TRBJ2-2, with D possibly TRBD2 on 5 matching bases. V was cut by 4 bases and J by 8 bases, with 21 bases left in between. CDR1 is SGDLS and CDR2 is YYNGEE in the germline V gene. CDR3 size: 16 residues. CDR3 region: CASSSHVAGVGGELFF. The CDR3, as DNA: TGTGCCAGCAGCTCACACGTAGCCGGGGTAGGGGGGGAGCTGTTTTTT.

This clone was seen only once. This rearrangement joins TRBV4-1 to TRBJ2-1; a possible D gene is TRBD1 (5 bases). The V gene lost 0 bases and the J gene lost 3 bases, with 9 bases spanning the gap. The germline CDR1 and CDR2 sequences are MGHRA and YSYEKL. This CDR3 comprises 15 residues. CDR3 nucleotide sequence: TGCGCCAGCAGCCAAGATCGACAGAGCTACAATGAGCAGTTCTTC. Its translation is CASSQDRQSYNEQFF.

J is TRBJ1-1 and V is TRBV2, with TRBD1 as a possible D gene (5 bases). Germline assignment: CDR1 SNHLY and CDR2 FYNNEI. The CDR3 runs to 14 residues. Between the trimmed V and J ends, which lost 6 bases and 1 base, there was a span of 12 bases. CDR3 sequence reads: CASRETVANTEAFF. DNA for the CDR3: TGTGCCAGCAGGGAGACAGTTGCGAACACTGAAGCTTTCTTT. The variable domain in full, with the rest retrieved from reference TRBV2 and TRBJ1-1, is EPEVTQTPSHQVTQMGQEVILRCVPISNHLYFYWYRQILGQKVEFLVSFYNNEISEKSEIFDDQFSVERPDGSNFTLKIRSTKLEDSAMYFCASRETVANTEAFFGQGTRLTVV.

The sample holds one count of this clone. The chain employs TRBV5-5 and TRBJ1-1, with a weak D call TRBD1 (5 bases). Germline CDR1 is SGHKS and CDR2 is YYEKEE (reference sequence). V dropped 2 bases and J dropped 1 base, with 12 bases sitting between them. This CDR3 is 15 amino acids long. The CDR3 reads CASSFGGSGNTEAFF. CDR3 coding DNA: TGTGCCAGCAGCTTTGGGGGGAGTGGGAACACTGAAGCTTTCTTT.

This chain connects TRBV2 to TRBJ1-4; 7 bases align to TRBD1. This CDR3 is built from 13 residues. The junction had 9 bases not matched to a gene; V was cut back by 9 bases and J by 8 bases. CDR1 and CDR2 from the germline V gene are SNHLY and FYNNEI. CDR3 in amino acids: CARGDRVGEKLFF. In DNA, the CDR3 is TGTGCCAGGGGTGACAGGGTTGGAGAAAAACTGTTTTTT.

This clone was counted once. The rearrangement links TRBV4-3 to TRBJ2-7, with 9 bases identical to TRBD2. This CDR3 comprises 15 residues. Looked up from germline, CDR1 is LGHNA and CDR2 is YSLEER. V trimming: 1 base; J trimming: 5 bases; junction bases outside the gene matches: 6. For the CDR3, the DNA is TGCGCCAGCAGCCAAGGTAGCGGGAGCCCCCACGAGCAGTACTTC. Its protein product is CASSQGSGSPHEQYF.

The CDR3 protein is CASSVKAGTAYEKLFF. For the CDR3, the DNA is TGTGCCAGCAGTGTGAAGGCCGGGACAGCCTATGAAAAACTGTTTTTT. This chain links TRBV2 with TRBJ1-4, with 7 nucleotides matching TRBD1. The CDR3 consists of 16 residues. The V gene's germline CDR1 is SNHLY and CDR2 FYNNEI. The junction had 11 bases not matched to a gene; V was cut back by 4 bases and J by 6 bases.

The chain carries TRBV4-3 and TRBJ2-5, with 7 bases that match TRBD1. Germline V gene sequence: CDR1 LGHNA, CDR2 YSLEER. J was trimmed by 5 bases and V by 0 bases; bases with no gene match: 9. The CDR3 runs 16 residues. CDR3 coding DNA: TGCGCCAGCAGCCAAGATCTGAGGGGGCGCGGGGAGACCCAGTACTTC. Amino acid sequence: CASSQDLRGRGETQYF.

This chain connects TRBV15 to TRBJ2-2; 7 bases are shared with TRBD2. The trim removed 0 bases at V and 15 bases at J, leaving 16 bases unmatched. CDR3 length equals 16 residues. Germline V gene data show CDR1 as LNHNV and CDR2 as YYDKDF (reference sequence). The CDR3 loop is CATSRDSGGRERWVFF. CDR3 nucleotides: TGTGCCACCAGCAGAGATTCAGGCGGGAGAGAGCGATGGGTGTTTTTT.

This clone was seen only a few times. V and J are TRBV10-2 and TRBJ1-1, with D maybe TRBD1 (6 bases). Trimming left V 6 bases short and J 5 bases short, with 13 bases between. The CDR3 loop spans 13 amino acids. Germline-derived CDR1 and CDR2 are WSHSY and SAAADI. For the CDR3, the DNA is TGCGCCAGCAGCTTCAGGGGTGGAACTGAAGCTTTCTTT. Translating gives CASSFRGGTEAFF.

This chain links TRBV6-5 with TRBJ2-1, with 8 bases identical to TRBD1. Germline trimming cut 2 bases from V and 2 bases from J; bases unmatched to any gene: 5. Germline assignment: CDR1 MNHEY and CDR2 SVGAGI. The CDR3 consists of 16 residues. DNA for the CDR3: TGTGCCAGCAGTTACCGGACAGGGCAGCCCTACAATGAGCAGTTCTTC. Its protein product is CASSYRTGQPYNEQFF.

The CDR3 is CASSLGGGGRKNTEAFF. In DNA form, the CDR3 reads TGTGCCAGCAGCTTAGGTGGGGGCGGTAGGAAGAACACTGAAGCTTTCTTT. This rearrangement joins TRBV7-9 to TRBJ1-1; TRBD1 is a possible D gene (6 bases). The V end lost 1 base, the J end lost 1 base, and 16 bases lay between the germline ends. Per the germline V gene, CDR1 is SEHNR and CDR2 is FQNEAQ (reference sequence). The CDR3 contains 17 residues.

The rearrangement links TRBV7-8 to TRBJ1-2, with D tentatively TRBD1 (5 bases). CDR3 size: 13 residues. Per germline, CDR1 SGHVS and CDR2 FQNEAQ. Trimming left V 5 bases short and J 2 bases short, with 9 bases between. CDR3 bases: TGTGCCAGCAGCCAATCAGGGAACTATGGCTACACCTTC. This encodes CASSQSGNYGYTF.

The V gene is TRBV2, the J gene TRBJ2-1, with D possibly being TRBD2 (6 bases). Germline CDR1 SNHLY, CDR2 FYNNEI. The CDR3 contains 16 residues. V dropped 1 base and J dropped 0 bases, with 10 bases sitting between them. The CDR3 loop reads CASSEEAGTSYNEQFF. DNA of the CDR3: TGTGCCAGCAGTGAAGAGGCGGGGACCTCCTACAATGAGCAGTTCTTC.

This clone was observed a handful of times. Here the CDR3 DNA reads TGTGCCAGCAGCCAAGGGTTGCTAGCGGGAGGGCCTCGAGAGACCCAGTACTTC. Protein sequence: CASSQGLLAGGPRETQYF. V and J are TRBV14 and TRBJ2-5, with 12 bases aligning to TRBD2. Germline values: CDR1 SGHDN, CDR2 FVKESK. The ends lost 1 base at V and 4 bases at J; junction bases unmatched: 10. The CDR3 has 18 amino acids.

V is TRBV30 and J is TRBJ2-1; a weak D match, TRBD2 (5 bases). The CDR3 loop spans 15 amino acids. Deletions cut 0 bases from V and 1 base from J, with 10 bases between. Germline CDR1 is GTSNPN and CDR2 is SVGIG (reference sequence). CDR3 DNA: TGTGCCTGGAGTGTTGGAACTAGTTCCTACAATGAGCAGTTCTTC. This sequence encodes CAWSVGTSSYNEQFF.

The chain carries TRBV4-3 and TRBJ2-2; the match to TRBD2 covers 9 bases. The CDR3 runs 19 residues. Germline CDR1 LGHNA, CDR2 YSLEER. The trim removed 2 bases at V and 0 bases at J, leaving 10 bases unmatched. The CDR3 sequence: CASSQTPSRLAANTGELFF. In nucleotides, the CDR3 is TGCGCCAGCAGCCAAACCCCGAGTCGACTAGCGGCGAACACCGGGGAGCTGTTTTTT.

This clone was recorded only once. This chain joins TRBV28 and TRBJ1-5; 11 bases fit TRBD1. Germline values: CDR1 MDHEN, CDR2 SYDVKM. J was trimmed by 2 bases and V by 4 bases; bases with no gene match: 1. The CDR3 has 15 residues. The CDR3 DNA reads as TGTGCCAGCAGTTGGACAGGGGGCCGCAATCAGCCCCAGCATTTT. Translated: CASSWTGGRNQPQHF.

The chain carries TRBV11-2 and TRBJ2-3; 11 nucleotides match TRBD2. CDR1 and CDR2 from the germline V gene are SGHAT and FQNNGV. V dropped 5 bases and J dropped 5; count of bases not matched to a gene: 15. CDR3 size: 18 residues. The DNA of the CDR3 is TGTGCCAGCAGCCCCCGGAGGGGTAGCGGGAGGGCGAAAGATACGCAGTATTTT. It encodes CASSPRRGSGRAKDTQYF.